This paragraph reports one T cell receptor beta chain. Antigen: not known. Using immunoSEQ multiplex PCR, the repertoire was profiled, and TCRdb retains in-frame clones only, with some absent. There are 68,000 or so clones in the sample; under 90% occur only once, and about 0.6% lies in the top ten. This sample is part of a study of T cell clones after liver transplantation. Study overall: A pre-transplant mixed lymphocyte reaction with TCRbeta sequencing defined graft-donor-reactive clones followed in post-transplant blood. As an antigen-independent comparator, third-party-reactive TCRbeta sequences came from pre-transplant mixed lymphocyte reactions. Standard immunosuppression, with no induction, continued until 12-24 months after transplant. Study-wide points: Compared with third party-reactive sequences, donor-reactive ones declined more, independent of withdrawal success.

V lost 0 bases and J 5 bases, leaving 12 bases between the germline ends. This CDR3 region has 15 residues. Looked up from germline, CDR1 is SNHLY and CDR2 is FYNNEI. The chain combines TRBV2 with TRBJ2-3; the D gene is possibly TRBD2 (5 bases). The source material was CD4+ T cells from blood, sampled before liver transplant. The sequence derives from a human donor who received a liver transplant. CDR3 loop: CASSEAPGVGDTQYF. DNA of the CDR3: TGTGCCAGCAGTGAAGCGCCCGGGGTTGGAGATACGCAGTATTTT.